Each of the 30 T cell receptor beta chains below was sequenced from the same sample in a study of CD8 T cells in ankylosing spondylitis. These TCRs are of unknown antigen specificity. TCRdb reprocessed the 5' RACE reads with MiXCR, giving one entry per CDR3 protein. Among some 140,000 distinct CDR3 sequences, roughly 15% were seen once, and the ten largest hold approximately 30%. Study findings and constraints: Ankylosing spondylitis blood seemed to carry a telltale TCR beta motif made of several highly homologous variants.

Material for sequencing was blood, either unsorted or a sorted T cell fraction (not recorded which). The receptors were gathered from a male donor with ankylosing spondylitis.

The rearrangement links TRBV27 to TRBJ2-1; the D gene is possibly TRBD2 (7 bases). The V gene's germline CDR1 is MNHEY and CDR2 SMNVEV (reference sequence). The CDR3 extends over 14 amino acids. Trimming shortened V by 0 bases and J by 8 bases, and 11 bases separated the two germline ends. This chain's CDR3 is CASSLSGGPYEQFF. The CDR3 region has the DNA TGTGCCAGCAGTTTATCGGGGGGGCCGTATGAGCAGTTCTTC.

This clonotype was seen a few times. This chain connects TRBV12-3 or TRBV12-4 to TRBJ1-2, with TRBD1 as a possible D gene (6 bases). CDR3 length equals 10 residues. Trimming left V 7 bases short and J 6 bases short, with 6 bases between. The CDR3 region has the DNA TGTGCCAGCAAGGGGGATGGCTACACCTTC. Residues: CASKGDGYTF.

This clonotype was detected a few times. The chain uses TRBV7-7 and TRBJ2-3; D not resolved. Deletions cut 1 base from V and 3 bases from J, with 8 bases between. This CDR3 comprises 14 residues. In germline, CDR1 is SSHAT, CDR2 FNYEAQ (reference sequence). CDR3 DNA: TGTGCCAGCAGCTTAGGTGGGAATACAGATACGCAGTATTTT. Translating gives CASSLGGNTDTQYF. Based on the CDR3 plus reference TRBV7-7 and TRBJ2-3, the full variable domain is GAGVSQSPRYKVTKRGQDVTLRCDPISSHATLYWYQQALGQGPEFLTYFNYEAQPDKSGLPSDRFSAERPEGSISTLTIQRTEQRDSAMYRCASSLGGNTDTQYFGPGTRLTVL.

This chain connects TRBV7-9 to TRBJ1-2; 7 positions match TRBD1. This CDR3 comprises 15 residues. CDR1 and CDR2 from the germline V gene are SEHNR and FQNEAQ (reference sequence). Unmatched junction bases numbered 11, after V lost 6 bases and J lost 4 bases. CDR3 loop: CASRNTGDSTYGYTF. As DNA, the CDR3 is TGTGCCAGCAGGAACACAGGGGACTCCACCTATGGCTACACCTTC.

This clonotype has a handful of counts. This chain connects TRBV7-9 to TRBJ2-7, with no clear D. Trimming took 4 bases from V and 2 from J, leaving 15 bases between them. The V gene's germline CDR1 is SEHNR and CDR2 FQNEAQ (reference sequence). The CDR3 loop spans 15 amino acids. The CDR3 region has the DNA TGTGCCAGCAGCTCCACCGGGCATGAGCCCTACGAGCAGTACTTC. Amino acid sequence: CASSSTGHEPYEQYF. Supplemented by reference TRBV7-9 and TRBJ2-7, the full variable domain reads DTGVSQNPRHKITKRGQNVTFRCDPISEHNRLYWYRQTLGQGPEFLTYFQNEAQLEKSRLLSDRFSAERPKGSFSTLEIQRTEQGDSAMYLCASSSTGHEPYEQYFGPGTRLTVT.

V and J are TRBV7-3 and TRBJ2-2; TRBD1 might be the D (6 bases). V lost 2 bases and J lost 6, with 19 bases in between. The CDR3 consists of 17 residues. The V gene's germline CDR1 is SGHTA and CDR2 FQGTGA. In nucleotides, the CDR3 is TGTGCCAGCAGCTTACCTAGGCCAGGGGCGCCCGCCGGGGAGCTGTTTTTT. The encoded protein is CASSLPRPGAPAGELFF.

This clonotype appeared a few times. The chain uses TRBV28 and TRBJ2-1; 13 positions agree with TRBD2. V lost 10 bases, J lost 5 bases, and 5 bases stayed unmatched. The CDR3 loop spans 14 amino acids. The V gene's germline CDR1 is MDHEN and CDR2 SYDVKM. The CDR3 sequence: CATVGLAGDNEQFF. The CDR3 nucleotides are TGTGCCACCGTTGGACTAGCGGGGGACAATGAGCAGTTCTTC.

The chain has TRBV7-2 and TRBJ2-7; the D gene is possibly TRBD1 (5 bases). Looked up from germline, CDR1 is SGHTA and CDR2 is FQGNSA. V gave up 7 bases and J gave up 3 bases, with 16 bases separating them. This CDR3 is built from 14 residues. For the CDR3, the DNA is TGTGCCAGCAATTGGGGCGTGGTAAACTACGAGCAGTACTTC. Translating gives CASNWGVVNYEQYF.

A few counts support this clonotype. This chain uses TRBV20-1 with TRBJ2-1; 9 bases are shared with TRBD2. This CDR3 contains 15 residues. Germline V gene data show CDR1 as DFQATT and CDR2 as SNEGSKA (reference sequence). Losses at the gene ends were 6 bases for V and 3 bases for J; bases not matched to a gene: 9. The CDR3: CSAQSSGALYNEQFF. DNA for the CDR3: TGCAGTGCCCAGTCTAGCGGGGCTCTCTACAATGAGCAGTTCTTC.

The J gene is TRBJ2-7, the V gene TRBV20-1; D unresolved. The V end was cut by 3 bases, the J end by 3 bases, with 6 bases between. Germline CDR1 DFQATT, CDR2 SNEGSKA (reference sequence). This CDR3 region has 11 residues. In DNA form, the CDR3 reads TGCAGTGCTAGGTGGGGCTACGAGCAGTACTTC. This codes for CSARWGYEQYF.

The chain couples TRBV24-1 to TRBJ1-5, with D possibly matching TRBD1 (5 bases). Germline V gene sequence: CDR1 KGHDR, CDR2 SFDVKD. CDR3 size: 15 residues. Trimming stripped 6 bases from V and 4 bases from J, with 15 bases between. The CDR3 is CATSPGGIGNQPQHF. As DNA, the CDR3 is TGTGCCACCAGTCCCGGGGGGATTGGGAATCAGCCCCAGCATTTT.

This clonotype was observed a handful of times. The gene calls are TRBV27 and TRBJ1-2; D remains unclear. V was shortened by 8 bases and J by 9 bases, with 13 bases between the two germline ends. Germline CDR1 is MNHEY and CDR2 is SMNVEV (reference sequence). The length of the CDR3 is 11 residues. CDR3 loop: CASVSSGSYTF. DNA for the CDR3: TGTGCCAGCGTTTCCTCCGGGAGCTACACCTTC.

The V gene is TRBV10-3, the J gene TRBJ1-5; no definite D call. CDR1 and CDR2 from the germline V gene are ENHRY and SYGVKD. The germline V and J ends were trimmed by 0 bases and 0 bases, with 9 bases remaining between them. This CDR3 region has 16 residues. The CDR3 sequence: CAISESITSSNQPQHF. CDR3 coding DNA: TGTGCCATCAGTGAGTCGATTACAAGTAGCAATCAGCCCCAGCATTTT.

The chain links TRBV10-3 to TRBJ1-6; 8 bases line up with TRBD1. V was clipped by 5 bases and J by 7 bases; unmatched bases: 4. The CDR3 runs to 14 residues. Germline loops: CDR1 ENHRY, CDR2 SYGVKD. CDR3 residues: CAISPGGPNSPLHF. The CDR3 DNA reads as TGTGCCATCAGTCCAGGGGGCCCAAATTCACCCCTCCACTTT.

This clonotype was detected only a few times. V is TRBV27 and J is TRBJ1-5, with D maybe TRBD1 (6 bases). Trimming cost V 4 bases and J 6 bases, with 13 bases left between them. The germline CDR1 and CDR2 sequences are MNHEY and SMNVEV (reference sequence). The CDR3 contains 14 residues. CDR3 nucleotides: TGTGCCAGCAGTTCCTCCAGGGGCGGTCAGCCCCAGCATTTT. This sequence encodes CASSSSRGGQPQHF.

This clonotype came up a few times. The chain combines TRBV28 with TRBJ2-7; D call uncertain. In germline, CDR1 is MDHEN, CDR2 SYDVKM. V dropped 6 bases and J dropped 0 bases, with 18 bases sitting between them. The CDR3 length is 16 residues. The CDR3 DNA reads as TGTGCCAGCAGGACCGGACGGAACCAGAGCTCCTACGAGCAGTACTTC. Its protein product is CASRTGRNQSSYEQYF.

The rearrangement joins TRBV24-1 to TRBJ2-7; unclear D gene. Germline loops: CDR1 KGHDR, CDR2 SFDVKD. The V and J ends lost 7 bases and 4 bases respectively, with 10 bases between them. This CDR3 region has 12 residues. CDR3 DNA sequence: TGTGCCACCAGGAAGCTAATTTACGAGCAGTACTTC. Its protein product is CATRKLIYEQYF.

The sample holds a few counts of this clonotype. This chain joins TRBV5-1 and TRBJ2-7, with 13 bases that match TRBD2. V lost 4 bases and J lost 1; bases outside the gene matches: 5. The CDR3 spans 16 residues. CDR1 and CDR2 from the germline V gene are SGHRS and YFSETQ. DNA for the CDR3: TGCGCCAGCAGCCCCTGGACTAGCGGGAGTTCCTACGAGCAGTACTTC. This sequence encodes CASSPWTSGSSYEQYF.

This clonotype was seen only a few times. The J gene is TRBJ1-6, the V gene TRBV27; D might be TRBD1 (5 bases). The V gene lost 6 bases and the J gene lost 7 bases, with 16 bases spanning the gap. CDR3 length: 15 residues. Germline CDR1 and CDR2: MNHEY and SMNVEV (reference sequence). In DNA, the CDR3 is TGTGCCAGCAGGCTTCAGGGTTCAGGAAATTCACCCCTCCACTTT. This codes for CASRLQGSGNSPLHF.

This clonotype has just a few counts. J is TRBJ1-1 and V is TRBV28; weak D call: TRBD1 (5 bases). Germline V gene sequence: CDR1 MDHEN, CDR2 SYDVKM. The germline V and J ends were trimmed by 2 bases and 1 base, with 8 bases remaining between them. The length of the CDR3 is 14 residues. The CDR3 DNA is TGTGCCAGCAGTTTAACTCAGGGGAACACTGAAGCTTTCTTT. It codes for CASSLTQGNTEAFF.

This rearrangement joins TRBV30 to TRBJ1-1; perhaps TRBD1 as D (6 bases). Germline-derived CDR1 and CDR2 are GTSNPN and SVGIG (reference sequence). V lost 3 bases and J 4 bases, leaving 15 bases between the germline ends. The CDR3 extends over 14 amino acids. The CDR3 is CAWSPTGFGTEAFF. CDR3 DNA sequence: TGTGCCTGGAGCCCAACAGGGTTTGGCACTGAAGCTTTCTTT.

V usage is TRBV7-9 and J usage is TRBJ2-5; D is unclear. Germline CDR1 reads SEHNR; CDR2 reads FQNEAQ (reference sequence). The CDR3 is made up of 12 amino acids. The V gene lost 5 bases and the J gene lost 5 bases, with 9 bases spanning the gap. The CDR3 spells CASSLQRETQYF. As DNA, the CDR3 is TGTGCCAGCAGCCTCCAACGCGAGACCCAGTACTTC.

This clonotype appeared many times. This sequence joins TRBV7-9 and TRBJ2-3; possible D gene TRBD2, 5 bases. Trimming removed 3 bases at V and 6 bases at J, with 7 bases between. The length of the CDR3 is 12 residues. From germline, CDR1 is SEHNR and CDR2 FQNEAQ (reference sequence). The CDR3 reads CASSFLADTQYF. The CDR3 coding sequence is TGTGCCAGCAGCTTTTTAGCGGATACGCAGTATTTT.

The genes are TRBV24-1 and TRBJ2-2; D might be TRBD1 (6 bases). The V gene's germline CDR1 is KGHDR and CDR2 SFDVKD. The CDR3 runs 14 residues. V was clipped by 9 bases and J by 3 bases, with 13 bases between them. The CDR3 is CATGATGYTGELFF. In DNA form, the CDR3 reads TGTGCCACCGGGGCAACAGGGTACACCGGGGAGCTGTTTTTT.

J is TRBJ2-7 and V is TRBV15; 11 positions match TRBD1. The CDR3 loop spans 15 amino acids. The V segment lost 4 bases and the J segment 5 bases; nucleotides outside the gene matches: 7. Germline values: CDR1 LNHNV, CDR2 YYDKDF (reference sequence). The CDR3 region has the DNA TGTGCCACCAGCATACGGGACAGGGGGATCCACGAGCAGTACTTC. It translates to CATSIRDRGIHEQYF. Looking up the rest from reference TRBV15 and TRBJ2-7 gives the full variable domain: DAMVIQNPRYQVTQFGKPVTLSCSQTLNHNVMYWYQQKSSQAPKLLFHYYDKDFNNEADTPDNFQSRRPNTSFCFLDIRSPGLGDTAMYLCATSIRDRGIHEQYFGPGTRLTVT.

The genes are TRBV28 and TRBJ2-1; D not certain. The CDR3 has 11 amino acids. V was shortened by 6 bases and J by 10 bases, with 10 bases between the two germline ends. Germline V gene lookup returns CDR1 MDHEN and CDR2 SYDVKM. The CDR3 coding sequence is TGTGCCAGCAGCGGTGTCAGGGAGCAGTTCTTC. This gives the protein CASSGVREQFF.

There are a few counts of this clonotype. This chain joins TRBV25-1 and TRBJ2-7; the D call may be TRBD1 or TRBD2 (5 bases each). Germline V gene sequence: CDR1 MGHDK, CDR2 SYGVNS. This CDR3 spans 14 amino acids. Trimming cost V 3 bases and J 7 bases, with 16 bases left between them. The CDR3 nucleotides read TGTGCCAGCAGTGAGGGCCCCGGGGCCTGGGAGCAGTACTTC. Its translation is CASSEGPGAWEQYF.

The chain recombines TRBV27 with TRBJ2-7; no clear D. CDR3 size: 13 residues. Germline assignment: CDR1 MNHEY and CDR2 SMNVEV (reference sequence). Between the trimmed V and J ends, which lost 6 bases and 0 bases, there was a span of 9 bases. This CDR3 reads CASRVESSYEQYF. The DNA of the CDR3 is TGTGCCAGCAGAGTAGAAAGCTCCTACGAGCAGTACTTC.

This clonotype came up a few times. The chain combines TRBV27 with TRBJ2-4, with D uncertain. The CDR3 is 17 amino acids. CDR1 is MNHEY and CDR2 is SMNVEV in the germline V gene (reference sequence). Trimming shortened V by 5 bases and J by 1 base, and 18 bases separated the two germline ends. The CDR3 spells CASSELGHTRAKNIQYF. Here the CDR3 DNA reads TGTGCCAGCAGTGAGCTAGGGCACACCCGGGCCAAAAACATTCAGTACTTC.

This clonotype appeared many times. The chain links TRBV28 to TRBJ2-1; D possibly corresponds to TRBD2 (6 bases). Trimming cost V 7 bases and J 7 bases, with 11 bases left between them. The CDR3 contains 12 residues. Germline CDR1 reads MDHEN; CDR2 reads SYDVKM. CDR3 residues: CASKPGGNEQFF. In nucleotides, the CDR3 is TGTGCCAGCAAGCCTGGGGGGAATGAGCAGTTCTTC.